This T cell receptor (beta chain) was documented in a study of CD8+ T cells in alopecia areata. Overall study context: Patients in the treated group were given tofacitinib by mouth, 5 to 10 mg twice a day. General observations from the study: Among the top 100, expanded CD8+ clones were significantly decreased by tofacitinib, as was scalp clonality.

Noted treatment: oral pan-JAK inhibitor, 5-10 mg twice daily. Sorting of CD4+ and CD8+ T cells was performed on PBMCs. This clone appeared once. The antigen remains undetermined. Per the germline V gene, CDR1 is SGHRS and CDR2 is YFSETQ. There are 15 residues in the CDR3. The ends lost 2 bases at V and 1 base at J; junction bases unmatched: 5. After isolation, RNA underwent reverse transcription to generate cDNA as the sequencing template. Measured with immunoSEQ multiplex PCR; TCRdb has only the in-frame clones, and not every one. The sample consists of more than 110,000 clones, roughly four fifths of them appearing once.

The chain couples TRBV5-1 to TRBJ2-7, with TRBD1 matching 8 bases. The sequencing used CD8+ T cells sorted from blood, collected at week 4, from a patient treated with tofacitinib. The sequence was obtained from a human donor with alopecia areata. DNA of the CDR3: TGCGCCAGCAGCTTAGGGACAGGCCTTTCCTACGAGCAGTACTTC. This encodes CASSLGTGLSYEQYF.